This T cell receptor (beta chain) came from a study of T-cell memory formation after mild COVID-19. CDR3 length: 14 residues. CDR1 LGHDT and CDR2 YNNKEL come from the germline V gene (reference sequence). V was shortened by 4 bases and J by 3 bases, with 10 bases between the two germline ends. TCRdb ran MiXCR on the 5' RACE reads and lists one entry per CDR3 protein. The sample lists 300,000 to 400,000 distinct CDR3 sequences, around 15% seen once, with approximately 20% in the top ten. Sequenced: PBMCs or a T cell subset sorted from them (not recorded which). The clonotype originates from a man between 18 and 35 years old who had mild COVID-19 (a few samples of this study predate the infection). Cell type and time point are not known. The V and J genes are TRBV3-1 and TRBJ2-1, with TRBD2 as a possible D gene (5 bases). The CDR3 DNA sequence: TGTGCCAGCAGCCTCACCGGGGTCTACAATGAGCAGTTCTTC. Its protein product is CASSLTGVYNEQFF.